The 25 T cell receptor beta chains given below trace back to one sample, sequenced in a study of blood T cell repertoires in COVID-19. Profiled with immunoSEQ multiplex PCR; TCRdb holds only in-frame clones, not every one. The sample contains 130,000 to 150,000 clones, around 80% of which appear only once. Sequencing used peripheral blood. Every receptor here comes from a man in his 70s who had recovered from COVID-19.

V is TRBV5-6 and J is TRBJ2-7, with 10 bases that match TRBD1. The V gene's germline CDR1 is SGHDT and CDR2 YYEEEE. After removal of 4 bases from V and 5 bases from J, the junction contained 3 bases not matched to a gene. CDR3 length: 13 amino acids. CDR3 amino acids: CASSADRGDEQYF. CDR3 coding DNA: TGTGCCAGCAGCGCGGACAGGGGGGACGAGCAGTACTTC.

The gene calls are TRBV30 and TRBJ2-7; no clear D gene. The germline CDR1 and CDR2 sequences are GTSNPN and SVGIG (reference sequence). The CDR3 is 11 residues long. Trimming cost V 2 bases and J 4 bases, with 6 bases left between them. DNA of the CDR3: TGTGCCTGGAGTCCAGGTTACGAGCAGTACTTC. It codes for CAWSPGYEQYF.

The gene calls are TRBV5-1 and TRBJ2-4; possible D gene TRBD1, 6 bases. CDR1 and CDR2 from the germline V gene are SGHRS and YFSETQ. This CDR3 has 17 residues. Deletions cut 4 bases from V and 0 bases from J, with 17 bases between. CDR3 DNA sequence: TGCGCCAGCAGCCCCACACAGGGAGCAATAGCCAAAAACATTCAGTACTTC. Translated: CASSPTQGAIAKNIQYF.

The CDR3 region has the DNA TGTGCCAGCAGTTACTACGGACAGGGGGACTACACCTTC. Its protein product is CASSYYGQGDYTF. The V gene is TRBV6-2 or TRBV6-3, the J gene TRBJ1-2; 10 nucleotides match TRBD1. The germline V gene encodes CDR1 MNHEY and CDR2 SVGEGT. With 1 base clipped from V and 10 bases from J, the junction kept 3 bases outside the gene matches. The CDR3 length is 13 residues.

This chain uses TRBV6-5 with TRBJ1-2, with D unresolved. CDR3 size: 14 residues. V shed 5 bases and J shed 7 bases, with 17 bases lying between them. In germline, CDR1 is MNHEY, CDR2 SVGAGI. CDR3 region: CASSPDERARGYTF. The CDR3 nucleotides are TGTGCCAGCAGTCCGGATGAAAGAGCGCGTGGCTACACCTTC.

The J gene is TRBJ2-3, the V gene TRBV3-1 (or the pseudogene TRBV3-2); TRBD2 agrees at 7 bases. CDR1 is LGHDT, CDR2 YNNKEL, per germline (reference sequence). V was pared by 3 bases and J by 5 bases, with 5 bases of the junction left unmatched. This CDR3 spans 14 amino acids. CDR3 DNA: TGTGCCAGCAGCCATTTCGCGGGGGTAGATACGCAGTATTTT. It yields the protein CASSHFAGVDTQYF.

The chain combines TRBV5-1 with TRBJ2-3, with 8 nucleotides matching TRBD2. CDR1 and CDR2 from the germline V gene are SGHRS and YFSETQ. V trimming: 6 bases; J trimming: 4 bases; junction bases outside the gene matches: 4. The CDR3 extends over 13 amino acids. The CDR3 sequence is CASNSGSADTQYF. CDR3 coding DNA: TGCGCCAGCAACAGCGGGAGTGCAGATACGCAGTATTTT.

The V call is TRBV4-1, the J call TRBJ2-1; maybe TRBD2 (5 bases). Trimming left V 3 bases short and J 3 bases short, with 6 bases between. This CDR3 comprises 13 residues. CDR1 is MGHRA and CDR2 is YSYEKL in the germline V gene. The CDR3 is CASSHGGYNEQFF. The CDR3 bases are TGCGCCAGCAGCCACGGAGGCTACAATGAGCAGTTCTTC.

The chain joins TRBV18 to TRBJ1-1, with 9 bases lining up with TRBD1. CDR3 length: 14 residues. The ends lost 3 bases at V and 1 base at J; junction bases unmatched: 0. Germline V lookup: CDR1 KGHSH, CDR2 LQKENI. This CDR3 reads CASSPDRGNTEAFF. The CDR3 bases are TGTGCCAGCTCACCGGACAGGGGGAACACTGAAGCTTTCTTT.

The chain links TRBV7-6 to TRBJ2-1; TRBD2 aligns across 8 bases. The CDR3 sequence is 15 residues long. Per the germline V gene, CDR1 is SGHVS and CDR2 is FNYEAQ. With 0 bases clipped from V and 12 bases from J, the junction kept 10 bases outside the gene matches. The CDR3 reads CASSLASGLALRQFF. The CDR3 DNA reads TGTGCCAGCAGCTTAGCATCCGGACTAGCCCTTAGGCAGTTCTTC.

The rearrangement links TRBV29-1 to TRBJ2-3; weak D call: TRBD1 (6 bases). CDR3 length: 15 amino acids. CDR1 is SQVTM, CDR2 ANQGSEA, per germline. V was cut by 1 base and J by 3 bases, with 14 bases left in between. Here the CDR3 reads CSVEGGPGVTDTQYF. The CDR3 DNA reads TGCAGCGTTGAAGGTGGGCCAGGGGTGACAGATACGCAGTATTTT.

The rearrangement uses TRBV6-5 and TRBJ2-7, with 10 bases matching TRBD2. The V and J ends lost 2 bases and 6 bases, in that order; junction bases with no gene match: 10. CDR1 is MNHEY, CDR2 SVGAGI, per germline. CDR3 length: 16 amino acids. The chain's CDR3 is CASSYRPPGLASEQYF. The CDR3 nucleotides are TGTGCCAGCAGTTACCGGCCCCCGGGACTAGCGAGCGAGCAGTACTTC.

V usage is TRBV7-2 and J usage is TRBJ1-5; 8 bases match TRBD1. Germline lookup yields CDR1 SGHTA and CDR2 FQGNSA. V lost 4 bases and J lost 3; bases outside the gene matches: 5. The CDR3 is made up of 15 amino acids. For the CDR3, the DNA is TGTGCCAGCAGCTCAGGGGGCGGCTTCAATCAGCCCCAGCATTTT. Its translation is CASSSGGGFNQPQHF.

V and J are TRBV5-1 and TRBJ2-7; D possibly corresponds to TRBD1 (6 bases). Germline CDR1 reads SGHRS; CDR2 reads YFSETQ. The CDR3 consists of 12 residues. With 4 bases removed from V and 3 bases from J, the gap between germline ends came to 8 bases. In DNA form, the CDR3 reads TGCGCCAGCAGCCCGGACAGCTACGAGCAGTACTTC. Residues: CASSPDSYEQYF.

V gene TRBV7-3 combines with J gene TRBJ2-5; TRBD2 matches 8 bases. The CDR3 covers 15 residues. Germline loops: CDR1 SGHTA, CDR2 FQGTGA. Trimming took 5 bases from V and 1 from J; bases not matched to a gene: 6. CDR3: CASSPLAGSQETQYF. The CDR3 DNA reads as TGTGCCAGCAGCCCCTTAGCGGGAAGCCAAGAGACCCAGTACTTC.

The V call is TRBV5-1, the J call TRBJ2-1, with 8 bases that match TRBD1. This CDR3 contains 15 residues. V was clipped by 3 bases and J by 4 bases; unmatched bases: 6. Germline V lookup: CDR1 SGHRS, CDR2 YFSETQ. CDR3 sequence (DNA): TGCGCCAGCAGCTGGGCGGACAGGGATTACAATGAGCAGTTCTTC. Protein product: CASSWADRDYNEQFF. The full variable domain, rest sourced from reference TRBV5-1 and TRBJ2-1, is KAGVTQTPRYLIKTRGQQVTLSCSPISGHRSVSWYQQTPGQGLQFLFEYFSETQRNKGNFPGRFSGRQFSNSRSEMNVSTLELGDSALYLCASSWADRDYNEQFFGPGTRLTVL.

The chain's CDR3 is CASSLDGPGGGTDTQYF. As DNA, the CDR3 is TGCGCCAGCAGCTTGGACGGGCCAGGAGGGGGCACAGATACGCAGTATTTT. The chain links TRBV5-1 to TRBJ2-3; D possibly corresponds to TRBD2 (6 bases). Per germline, CDR1 SGHRS and CDR2 YFSETQ. The CDR3 covers 17 residues. With 0 bases removed from V and 1 base from J, the gap between germline ends came to 15 bases.

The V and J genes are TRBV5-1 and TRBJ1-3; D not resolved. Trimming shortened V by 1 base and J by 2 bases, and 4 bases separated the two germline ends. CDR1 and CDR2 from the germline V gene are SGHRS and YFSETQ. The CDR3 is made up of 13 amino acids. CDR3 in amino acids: CASSLYTGNTIYF. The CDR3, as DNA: TGCGCCAGCAGCTTGTACACTGGAAACACCATATATTTT. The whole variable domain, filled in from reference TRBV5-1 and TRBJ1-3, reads KAGVTQTPRYLIKTRGQQVTLSCSPISGHRSVSWYQQTPGQGLQFLFEYFSETQRNKGNFPGRFSGRQFSNSRSEMNVSTLELGDSALYLCASSLYTGNTIYFGEGSWLTVV.

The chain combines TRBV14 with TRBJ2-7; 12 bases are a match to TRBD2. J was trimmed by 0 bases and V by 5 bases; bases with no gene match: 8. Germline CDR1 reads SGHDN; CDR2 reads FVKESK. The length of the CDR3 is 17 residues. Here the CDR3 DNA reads TGTGCCAGCAGCGGGACTAGCGGGCTGGTCTACTCCTACGAGCAGTACTTC. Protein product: CASSGTSGLVYSYEQYF.

CDR3: CASSFRGLAGFNEQFF. Here the CDR3 DNA reads TGTGCCAGCAGCTTCAGGGGACTAGCGGGATTCAATGAGCAGTTCTTC. The chain recombines TRBV11-2 with TRBJ2-1; TRBD2 agrees at 13 bases. The CDR3 is 16 residues long. The germline CDR1 and CDR2 sequences are SGHAT and FQNNGV. V gave up 3 bases and J gave up 6 bases; unmatched junction bases: 5.

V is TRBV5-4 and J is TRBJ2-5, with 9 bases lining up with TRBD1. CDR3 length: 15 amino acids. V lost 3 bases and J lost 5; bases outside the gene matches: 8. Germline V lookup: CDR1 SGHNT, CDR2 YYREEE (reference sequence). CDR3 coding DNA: TGTGCCAGCAGCTACCGGGACAGGGTAGCGGAGACCCAGTACTTC. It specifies CASSYRDRVAETQYF.

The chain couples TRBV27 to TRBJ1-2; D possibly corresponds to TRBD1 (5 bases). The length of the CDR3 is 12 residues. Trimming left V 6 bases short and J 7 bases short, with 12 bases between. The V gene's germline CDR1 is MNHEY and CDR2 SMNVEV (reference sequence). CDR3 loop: CASRGRDGGYTF. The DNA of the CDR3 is TGTGCCAGCAGGGGGAGGGACGGTGGCTACACCTTC.

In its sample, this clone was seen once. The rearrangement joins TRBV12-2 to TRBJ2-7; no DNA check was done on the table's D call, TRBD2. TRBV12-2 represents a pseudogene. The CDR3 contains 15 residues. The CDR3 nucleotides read TGTGCAAGTCCCCACGTTAGAAAAAGCGCCTACGAGCAGTACTTC. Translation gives CASPHVRKSAYEQYF.

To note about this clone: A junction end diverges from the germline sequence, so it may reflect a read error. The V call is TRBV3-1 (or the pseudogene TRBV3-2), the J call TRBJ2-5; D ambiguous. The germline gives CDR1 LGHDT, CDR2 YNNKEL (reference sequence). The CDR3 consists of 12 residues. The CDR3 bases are TGTGCCAGCAGCCAAGACCAGGAGACCCAGTACTTC. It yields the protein CASSQDQETQYF.

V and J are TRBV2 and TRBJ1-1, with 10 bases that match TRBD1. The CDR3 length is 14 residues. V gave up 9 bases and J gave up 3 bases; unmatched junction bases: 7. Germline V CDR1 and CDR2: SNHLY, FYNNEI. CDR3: CARWRDRGYTEAFF. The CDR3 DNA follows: TGTGCCAGATGGAGGGACAGGGGATACACTGAAGCTTTCTTT.